The T cell receptor beta chain described here comes from a study of cytomegalovirus exposure and HLA in healthy donors. Study-wide points: Across donors, most TCRs were seen rarely, yet some public ones were widespread. Later on, an analysis found that several of the most significant clusters appeared to be linked to common viral pathogens, which included parvovirus B19. As a later analysis showed, a missense DCLRE1C variant was linked to trimming of TCR beta V- and J-genes.

CDR1 KGHSH and CDR2 LQKENI come from the germline V gene. The CDR3 extends over 15 amino acids. V was shortened by 5 bases and J by 9 bases, with 19 bases between the two germline ends. PCR was performed using 60 Vbeta and 13 Jbeta primers. Clones were read by immunoSEQ multiplex PCR, and TCRdb kept only the in-frame ones, dropping some. The sample holds 100,000 to 150,000 clones, over 65% seen once. To note about this clone: Its antigen is unknown.

J is TRBJ1-4 and V is TRBV18; tentative D call: TRBD1 (6 bases). What was sequenced was PBMCs. The TCR originated in a man between 25 and 39 years old in good health and CMV-seronegative. CDR3 loop: CASSGQTLYPKKLFF. In DNA form, the CDR3 reads TGTGCCAGCTCAGGACAGACCTTATACCCAAAAAAACTGTTTTTT. Supplemented by reference TRBV18 and TRBJ1-4, the full variable domain reads NAGVMQNPRHLVRRRGQEARLRCSPMKGHSHVYWYRQLPEEGLKFMVYLQKENIIDESGMPKERFSAEFPKEGPSILRIQQVVRGDSAAYFCASSGQTLYPKKLFFGSGTQLSVL.